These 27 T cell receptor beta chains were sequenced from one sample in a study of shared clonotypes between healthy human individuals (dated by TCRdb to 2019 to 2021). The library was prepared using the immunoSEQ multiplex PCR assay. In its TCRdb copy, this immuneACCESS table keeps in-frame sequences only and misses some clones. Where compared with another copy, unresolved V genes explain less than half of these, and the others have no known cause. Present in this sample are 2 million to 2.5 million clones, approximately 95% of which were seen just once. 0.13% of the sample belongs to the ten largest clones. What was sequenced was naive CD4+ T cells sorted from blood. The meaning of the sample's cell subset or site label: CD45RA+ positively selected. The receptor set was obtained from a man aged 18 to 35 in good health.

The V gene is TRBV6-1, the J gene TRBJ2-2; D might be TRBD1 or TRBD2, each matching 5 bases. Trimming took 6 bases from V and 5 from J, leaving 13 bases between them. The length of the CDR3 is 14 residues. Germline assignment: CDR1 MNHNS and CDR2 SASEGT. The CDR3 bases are TGTGCCAGCAGCGGGACCCGAGCAACCGGGGAGCTGTTTTTT. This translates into CASSGTRATGELFF.

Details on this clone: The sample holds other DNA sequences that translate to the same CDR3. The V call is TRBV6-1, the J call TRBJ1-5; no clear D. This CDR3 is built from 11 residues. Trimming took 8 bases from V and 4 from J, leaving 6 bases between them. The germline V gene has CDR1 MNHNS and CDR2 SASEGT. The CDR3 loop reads CASSGNQPQHF. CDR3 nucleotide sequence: TGTGCCAGCTCTGGTAATCAGCCCCAGCATTTT.

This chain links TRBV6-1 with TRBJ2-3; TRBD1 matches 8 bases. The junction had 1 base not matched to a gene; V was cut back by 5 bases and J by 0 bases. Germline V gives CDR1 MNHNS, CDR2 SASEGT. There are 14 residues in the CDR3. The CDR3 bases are TGTGCCAGCAGTTGGACAGGGAGCACAGATACGCAGTATTTT. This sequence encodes CASSWTGSTDTQYF.

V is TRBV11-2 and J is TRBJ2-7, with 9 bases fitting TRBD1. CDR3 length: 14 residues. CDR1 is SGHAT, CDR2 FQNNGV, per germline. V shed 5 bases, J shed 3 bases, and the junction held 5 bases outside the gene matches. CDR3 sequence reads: CASSVPGQGYEQYF. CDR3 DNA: TGTGCCAGCAGCGTTCCGGGACAGGGCTACGAGCAGTACTTC.

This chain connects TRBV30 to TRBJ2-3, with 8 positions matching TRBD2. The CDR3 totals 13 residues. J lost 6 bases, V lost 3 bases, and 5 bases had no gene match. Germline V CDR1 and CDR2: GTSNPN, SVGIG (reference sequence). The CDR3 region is CAWSGGASDTQYF. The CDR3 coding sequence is TGTGCCTGGAGCGGGGGGGCTTCGGATACGCAGTATTTT.

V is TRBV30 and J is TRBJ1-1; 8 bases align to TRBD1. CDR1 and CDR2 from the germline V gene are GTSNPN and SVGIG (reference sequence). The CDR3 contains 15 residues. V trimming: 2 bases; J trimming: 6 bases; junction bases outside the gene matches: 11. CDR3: CAWSTETGVKSEAFF. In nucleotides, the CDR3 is TGTGCCTGGAGTACCGAGACAGGGGTAAAATCTGAAGCTTTCTTT.

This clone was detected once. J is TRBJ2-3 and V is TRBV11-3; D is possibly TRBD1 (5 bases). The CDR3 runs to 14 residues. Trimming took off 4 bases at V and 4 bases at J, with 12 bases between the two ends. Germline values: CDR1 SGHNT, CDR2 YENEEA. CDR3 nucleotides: TGTGCCAGCAGCTCGAACAGGACCGCAGATACGCAGTATTTT. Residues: CASSSNRTADTQYF.

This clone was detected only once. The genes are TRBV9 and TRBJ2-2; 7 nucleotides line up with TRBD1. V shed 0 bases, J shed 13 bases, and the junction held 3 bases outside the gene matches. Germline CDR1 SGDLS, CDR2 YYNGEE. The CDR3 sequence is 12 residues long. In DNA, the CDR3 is TGTGCCAGCAGCGTAGATGGACAGGTGCTGTTTTTT. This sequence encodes CASSVDGQVLFF.

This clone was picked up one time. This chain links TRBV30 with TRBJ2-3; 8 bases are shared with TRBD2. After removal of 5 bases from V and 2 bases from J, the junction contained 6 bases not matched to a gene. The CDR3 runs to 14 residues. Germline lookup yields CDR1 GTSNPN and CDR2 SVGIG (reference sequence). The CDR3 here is CAWGAGANTDTQYF. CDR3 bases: TGTGCCTGGGGAGCGGGGGCCAACACAGATACGCAGTATTTT.

This CDR3 reads CASSPLLEKTQYF. In DNA form, the CDR3 reads TGTGCCAGCTCACCACTATTAGAAAAGACCCAGTACTTC. This chain links TRBV18 with TRBJ2-5; D is uncertain. The CDR3 sequence is 13 residues long. The germline CDR1 and CDR2 sequences are KGHSH and LQKENI. Trimming removed 1 base from V and 6 bases from J, with 9 bases in between.

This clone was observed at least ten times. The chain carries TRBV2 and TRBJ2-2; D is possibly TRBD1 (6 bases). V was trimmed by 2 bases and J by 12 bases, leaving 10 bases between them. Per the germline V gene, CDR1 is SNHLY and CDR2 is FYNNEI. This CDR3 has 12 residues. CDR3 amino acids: CASSEYRVKLFF. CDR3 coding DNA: TGTGCCAGCAGTGAATACAGGGTGAAGCTGTTTTTT.

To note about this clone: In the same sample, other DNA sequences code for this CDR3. In DNA form, the CDR3 reads TGTGCCAGCAGCGTAGGCCCCGGAAACACCATATATTTT. It is translated as CASSVGPGNTIYF. V gene TRBV9 combines with J gene TRBJ1-3, with D unclear. The CDR3 totals 13 residues. Germline CDR1 reads SGDLS; CDR2 reads YYNGEE. V lost 0 bases, J lost 4 bases, and 5 bases lay in between. The entire variable domain, with the rest obtained from reference TRBV9 and TRBJ1-3, is as follows: DSGVTQTPKHLITATGQRVTLRCSPRSGDLSVYWYQQSLDQGLQFLIQYYNGEERAKGNILERFSAQQFPDLHSELNLSSLELGDSALYFCASSVGPGNTIYFGEGSWLTVV.

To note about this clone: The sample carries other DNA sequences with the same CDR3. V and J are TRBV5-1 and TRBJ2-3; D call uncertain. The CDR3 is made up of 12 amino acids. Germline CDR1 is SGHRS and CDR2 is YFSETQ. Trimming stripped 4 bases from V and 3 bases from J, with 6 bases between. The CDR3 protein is CASSLPTDTQYF. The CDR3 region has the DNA TGCGCCAGCAGCCTACCAACAGATACGCAGTATTTT. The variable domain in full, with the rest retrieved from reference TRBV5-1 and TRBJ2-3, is KAGVTQTPRYLIKTRGQQVTLSCSPISGHRSVSWYQQTPGQGLQFLFEYFSETQRNKGNFPGRFSGRQFSNSRSEMNVSTLELGDSALYLCASSLPTDTQYFGPGTRLTVL.

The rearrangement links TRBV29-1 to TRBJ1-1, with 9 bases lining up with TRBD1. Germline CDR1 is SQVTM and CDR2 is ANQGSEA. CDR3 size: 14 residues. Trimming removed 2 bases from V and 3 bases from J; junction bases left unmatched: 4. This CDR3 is CSVENRGLYTEAFF. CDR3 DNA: TGCAGCGTTGAAAACAGGGGGCTTTACACTGAAGCTTTCTTT.

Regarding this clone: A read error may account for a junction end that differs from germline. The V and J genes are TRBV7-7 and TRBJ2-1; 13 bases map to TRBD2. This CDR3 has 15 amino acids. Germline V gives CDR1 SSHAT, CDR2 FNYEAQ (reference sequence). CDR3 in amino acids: CASSPGLAGYNEQFF. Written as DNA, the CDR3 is TGTGCTAGCAGCCCGGGACTAGCGGGGTACAATGAGCAGTTCTTC.

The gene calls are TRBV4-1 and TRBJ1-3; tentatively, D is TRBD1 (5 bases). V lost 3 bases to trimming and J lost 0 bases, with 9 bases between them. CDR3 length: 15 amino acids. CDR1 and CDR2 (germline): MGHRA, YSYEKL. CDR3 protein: CASSQGRSSGNTIYF. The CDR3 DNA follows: TGCGCCAGCAGCCAGGGACGGTCCTCTGGAAACACCATATATTTT.

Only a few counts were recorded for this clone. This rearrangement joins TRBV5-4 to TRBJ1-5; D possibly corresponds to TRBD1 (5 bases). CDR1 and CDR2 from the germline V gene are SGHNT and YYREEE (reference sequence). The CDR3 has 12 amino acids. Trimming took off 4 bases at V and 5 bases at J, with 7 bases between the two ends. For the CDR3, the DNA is TGTGCCAGCAGCGTGGGGGATCAGCCCCAGCATTTT. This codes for CASSVGDQPQHF.

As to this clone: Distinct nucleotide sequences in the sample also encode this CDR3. CDR3 sequence: CASSLGQITDTQYF. CDR3 coding DNA: TGCGCCAGCAGCTTGGGGCAGATCACAGATACGCAGTATTTT. The rearrangement joins TRBV5-1 to TRBJ2-3; D gene ambiguous. In germline, CDR1 is SGHRS, CDR2 YFSETQ. CDR3 length: 14 residues. The V end was cut by 0 bases, the J end by 2 bases, with 7 bases between.

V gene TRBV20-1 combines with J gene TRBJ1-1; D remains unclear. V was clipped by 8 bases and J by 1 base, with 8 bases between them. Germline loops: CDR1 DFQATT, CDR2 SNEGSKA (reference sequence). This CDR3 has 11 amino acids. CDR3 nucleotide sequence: TGCAGTACGGGTGAGAACACTGAAGCTTTCTTT. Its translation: CSTGENTEAFF.

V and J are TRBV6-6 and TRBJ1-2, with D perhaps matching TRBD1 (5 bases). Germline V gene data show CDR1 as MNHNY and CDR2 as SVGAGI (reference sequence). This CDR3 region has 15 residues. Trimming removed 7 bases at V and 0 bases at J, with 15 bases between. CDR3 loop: CASTQTVGANYGYTF. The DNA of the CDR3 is TGTGCCAGCACCCAGACGGTAGGGGCTAACTATGGCTACACCTTC.

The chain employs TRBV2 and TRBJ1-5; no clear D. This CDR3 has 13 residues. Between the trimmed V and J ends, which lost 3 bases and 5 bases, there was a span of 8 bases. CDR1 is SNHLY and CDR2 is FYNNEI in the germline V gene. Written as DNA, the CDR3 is TGTGCCAGCAGTGACCAGAGGGATCAGCCCCAGCATTTT. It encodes CASSDQRDQPQHF.

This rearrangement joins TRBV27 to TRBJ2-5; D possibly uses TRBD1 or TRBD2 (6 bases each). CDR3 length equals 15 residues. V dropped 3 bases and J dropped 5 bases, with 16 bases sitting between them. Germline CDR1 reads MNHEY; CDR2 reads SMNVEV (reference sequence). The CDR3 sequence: CASSLGGRAHETQYF. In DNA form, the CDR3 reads TGTGCCAGCAGTTTGGGGGGCAGGGCGCACGAGACCCAGTACTTC.

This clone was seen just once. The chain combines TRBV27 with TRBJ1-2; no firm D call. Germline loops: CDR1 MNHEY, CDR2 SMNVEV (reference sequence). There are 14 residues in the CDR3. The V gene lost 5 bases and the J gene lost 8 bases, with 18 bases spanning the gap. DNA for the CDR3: TGTGCCAGCAGTCTAATGGGGAGCAATGAAGGCTACACCTTC. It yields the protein CASSLMGSNEGYTF.

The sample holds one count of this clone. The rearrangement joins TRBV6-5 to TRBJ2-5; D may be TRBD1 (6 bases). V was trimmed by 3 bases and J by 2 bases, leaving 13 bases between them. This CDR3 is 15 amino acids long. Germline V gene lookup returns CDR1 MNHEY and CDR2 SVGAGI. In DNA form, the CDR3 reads TGTGCCAGCAGTTATGCCCAGGGGCGGCAAGAGACCCAGTACTTC. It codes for CASSYAQGRQETQYF.

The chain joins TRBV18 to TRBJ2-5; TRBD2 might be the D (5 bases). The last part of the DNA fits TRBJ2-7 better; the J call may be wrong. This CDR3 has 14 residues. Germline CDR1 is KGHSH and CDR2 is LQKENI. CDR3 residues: CASSKAGIGYEQYF. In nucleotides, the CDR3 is TGTGCCAGCTCAAAGGCCGGGATCGGGTACGAGCAGTACTTC.

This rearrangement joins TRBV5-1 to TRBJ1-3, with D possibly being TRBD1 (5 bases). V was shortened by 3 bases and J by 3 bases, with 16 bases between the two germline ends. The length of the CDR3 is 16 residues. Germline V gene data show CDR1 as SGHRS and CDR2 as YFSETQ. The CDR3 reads CASSWGLPLDGNTIYF. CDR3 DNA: TGCGCCAGCAGCTGGGGACTCCCTCTGGATGGAAACACCATATATTTT.

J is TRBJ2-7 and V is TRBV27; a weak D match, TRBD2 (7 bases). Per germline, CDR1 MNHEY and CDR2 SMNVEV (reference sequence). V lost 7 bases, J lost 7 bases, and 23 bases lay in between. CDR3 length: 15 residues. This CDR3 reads CASKQRGGLPMEQYF. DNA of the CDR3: TGTGCCAGCAAACAAAGGGGGGGGCTACCTATGGAGCAGTACTTC.